The source of this TCR beta chain is a study of T cell clonality in common variable immunodeficiency. Study conclusions and caveats: CVID subjects showed higher TCRbeta clonality than healthy controls. Common variable immunodeficiency TCR beta sequences reportedly had fewer deletions and N-nucleotide insertions.

Each donor provided roughly 4.5 to 8 ml of heparinized whole blood. Assay: immunoSEQ multiplex PCR; the TCRdb copy retains only in-frame clones and omits some. The sample shows 30,000 to 40,000 clones, none of them appearing just once. This clone showed up many times. Its cognate antigen is unknown. What was sequenced was peripheral blood mononuclear cells. The receptor was isolated from a person aged 18 to 69 in good health.

This CDR3 reads CASSTRARSNYGYTF. Partial CDR3 DNA: TGTGCCAGCAGTACAAGGGCAAGGTCTAACTATGGC. The chain employs TRBV7-9 and TRBJ1-2; no definite D call. The CDR3 end lies 3 residues beyond the end of the read and is filled in from the germline J gene. CDR1 is SEHNR, CDR2 FQNEAQ, per germline (reference sequence). This CDR3 spans 15 amino acids. V lost 6 bases and J lost 0, with 14 bases in between.